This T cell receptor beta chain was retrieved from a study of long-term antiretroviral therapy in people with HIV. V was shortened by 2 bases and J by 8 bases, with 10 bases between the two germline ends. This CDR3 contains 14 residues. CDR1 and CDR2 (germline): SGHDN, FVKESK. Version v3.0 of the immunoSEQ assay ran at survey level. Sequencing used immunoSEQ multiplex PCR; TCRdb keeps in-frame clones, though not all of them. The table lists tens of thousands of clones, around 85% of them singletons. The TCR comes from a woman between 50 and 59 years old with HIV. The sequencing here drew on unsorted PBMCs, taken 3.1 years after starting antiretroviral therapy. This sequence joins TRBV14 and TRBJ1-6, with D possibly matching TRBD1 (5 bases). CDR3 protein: CASSQTPGDSPLHF. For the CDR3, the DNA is TGTGCCAGCAGCCAAACTCCGGGGGATTCACCCCTCCACTTT. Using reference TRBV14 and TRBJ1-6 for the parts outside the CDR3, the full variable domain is EAGVTQFPSHSVIEKGQTVTLRCDPISGHDNLYWYRRVMGKEIKFLLHFVKESKQDESGMPNNRFLAERTGGTYSTLKVQPAELEDSGVYFCASSQTPGDSPLHFGNGTRLTVT.